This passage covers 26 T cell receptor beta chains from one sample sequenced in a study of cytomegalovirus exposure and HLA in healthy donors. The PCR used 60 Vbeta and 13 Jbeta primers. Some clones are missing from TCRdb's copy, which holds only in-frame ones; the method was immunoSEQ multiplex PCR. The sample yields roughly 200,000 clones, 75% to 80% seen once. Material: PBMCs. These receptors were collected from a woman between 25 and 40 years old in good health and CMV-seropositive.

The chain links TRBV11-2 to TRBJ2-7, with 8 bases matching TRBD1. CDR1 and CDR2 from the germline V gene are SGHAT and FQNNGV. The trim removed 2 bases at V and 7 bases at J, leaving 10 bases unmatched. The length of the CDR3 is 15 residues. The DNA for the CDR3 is TGTGCCAGCAGCTTACCATCGGGGACAGGCGTAGAGCAGTACTTC. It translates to CASSLPSGTGVEQYF.

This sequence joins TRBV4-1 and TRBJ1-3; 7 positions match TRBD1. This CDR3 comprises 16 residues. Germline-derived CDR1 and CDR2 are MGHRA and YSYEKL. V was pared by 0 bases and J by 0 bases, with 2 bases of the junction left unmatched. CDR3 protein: CASSQEGQRSGNTIYF. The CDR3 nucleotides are TGCGCCAGCAGCCAAGAGGGACAGCGCTCTGGAAACACCATATATTTT.

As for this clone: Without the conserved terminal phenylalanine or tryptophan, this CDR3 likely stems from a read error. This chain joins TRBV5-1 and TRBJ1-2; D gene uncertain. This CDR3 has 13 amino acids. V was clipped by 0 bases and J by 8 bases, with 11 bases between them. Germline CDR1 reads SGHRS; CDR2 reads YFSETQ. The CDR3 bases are TGCGCCAGCAGCTTGGACGGGAGATGGGGCTACACCCTC. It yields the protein CASSLDGRWGYTL.

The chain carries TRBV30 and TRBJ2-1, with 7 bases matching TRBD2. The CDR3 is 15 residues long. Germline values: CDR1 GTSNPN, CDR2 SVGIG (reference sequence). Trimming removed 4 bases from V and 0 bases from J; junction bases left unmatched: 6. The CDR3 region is CAWIRLAASYNEQFF. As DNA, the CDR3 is TGTGCCTGGATACGGCTAGCGGCCTCCTACAATGAGCAGTTCTTC.

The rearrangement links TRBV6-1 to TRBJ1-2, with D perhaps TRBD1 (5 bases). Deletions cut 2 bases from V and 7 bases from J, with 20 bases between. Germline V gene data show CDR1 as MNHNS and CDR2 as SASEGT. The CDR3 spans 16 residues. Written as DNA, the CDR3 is TGTGCCAGCAGTGAATTCCCCGGGCAGGGTGGTGCTGGCTACACCTTC. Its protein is CASSEFPGQGGAGYTF.

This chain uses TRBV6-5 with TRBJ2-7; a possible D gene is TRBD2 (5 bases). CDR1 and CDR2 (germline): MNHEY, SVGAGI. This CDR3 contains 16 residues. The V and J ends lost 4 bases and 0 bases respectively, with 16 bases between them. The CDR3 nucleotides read TGTGCCAGCAGTTTGGACCGCCGTGGGAGCTCCTACGAGCAGTACTTC. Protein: CASSLDRRGSSYEQYF.

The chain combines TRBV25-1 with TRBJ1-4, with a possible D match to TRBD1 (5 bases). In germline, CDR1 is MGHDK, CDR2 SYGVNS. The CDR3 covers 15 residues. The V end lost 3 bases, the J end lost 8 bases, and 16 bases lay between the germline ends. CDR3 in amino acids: CASSDLGTGREKLFF. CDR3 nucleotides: TGTGCCAGCAGTGACCTAGGGACTGGCCGGGAAAAACTGTTTTTT.

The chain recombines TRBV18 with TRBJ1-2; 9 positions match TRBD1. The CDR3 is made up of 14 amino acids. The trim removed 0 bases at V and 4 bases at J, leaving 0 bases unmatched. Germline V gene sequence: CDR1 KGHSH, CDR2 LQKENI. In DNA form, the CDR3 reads TGTGCCAGCTCACCACCGGGACAGGGCTATGGCTACACCTTC. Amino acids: CASSPPGQGYGYTF.

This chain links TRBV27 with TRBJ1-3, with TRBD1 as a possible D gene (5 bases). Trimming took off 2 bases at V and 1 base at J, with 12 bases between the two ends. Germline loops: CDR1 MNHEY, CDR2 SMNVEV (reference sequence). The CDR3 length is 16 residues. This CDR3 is CASSLRAGVSGNTIYF. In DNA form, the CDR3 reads TGTGCCAGCAGTTTAAGGGCGGGGGTGTCTGGAAACACCATATATTTT.

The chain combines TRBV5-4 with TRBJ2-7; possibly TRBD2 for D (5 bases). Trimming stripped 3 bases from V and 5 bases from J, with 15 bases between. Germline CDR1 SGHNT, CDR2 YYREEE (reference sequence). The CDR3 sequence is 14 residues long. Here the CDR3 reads CASSWRTSDHEQYF. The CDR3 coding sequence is TGTGCCAGCAGCTGGAGGACCTCCGACCACGAGCAGTACTTC.

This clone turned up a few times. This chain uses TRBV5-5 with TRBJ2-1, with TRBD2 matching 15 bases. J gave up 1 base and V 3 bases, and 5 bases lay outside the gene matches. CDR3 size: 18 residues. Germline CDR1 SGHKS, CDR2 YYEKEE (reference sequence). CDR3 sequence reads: CASSSGLAGGGSYNEQFF. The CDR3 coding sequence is TGTGCCAGCAGCTCGGGACTAGCGGGAGGAGGGTCCTACAATGAGCAGTTCTTC.

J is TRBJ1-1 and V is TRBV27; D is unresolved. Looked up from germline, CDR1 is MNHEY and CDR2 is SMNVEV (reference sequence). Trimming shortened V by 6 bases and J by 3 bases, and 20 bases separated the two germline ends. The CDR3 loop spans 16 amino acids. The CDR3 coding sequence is TGTGCCAGCAGCCCAGACCTCCGACTACTCCACACTGAAGCTTTCTTT. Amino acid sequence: CASSPDLRLLHTEAFF.

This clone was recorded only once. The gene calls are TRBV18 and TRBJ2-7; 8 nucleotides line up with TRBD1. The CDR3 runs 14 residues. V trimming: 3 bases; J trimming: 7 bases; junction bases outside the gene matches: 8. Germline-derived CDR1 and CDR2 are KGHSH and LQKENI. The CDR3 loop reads CASSPPDRVWEQYF. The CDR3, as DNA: TGTGCCAGCTCACCTCCGGACAGGGTCTGGGAGCAGTACTTC.

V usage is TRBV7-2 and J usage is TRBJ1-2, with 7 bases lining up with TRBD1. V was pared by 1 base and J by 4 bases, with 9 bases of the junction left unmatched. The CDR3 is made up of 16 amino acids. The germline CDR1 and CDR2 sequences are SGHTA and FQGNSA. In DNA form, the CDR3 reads TGTGCCAGCAGCTTAGTTCTAGACAGGGCGGGCTATGGCTACACCTTC. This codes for CASSLVLDRAGYGYTF. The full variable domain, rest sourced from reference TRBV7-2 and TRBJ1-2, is GAGVSQSPSNKVTEKGKDVELRCDPISGHTALYWYRQSLGQGLEFLIYFQGNSAPDKSGLPSDRFSAERTGGSVSTLTIQRTQQEDSAVYLCASSLVLDRAGYGYTFGSGTRLTVV.

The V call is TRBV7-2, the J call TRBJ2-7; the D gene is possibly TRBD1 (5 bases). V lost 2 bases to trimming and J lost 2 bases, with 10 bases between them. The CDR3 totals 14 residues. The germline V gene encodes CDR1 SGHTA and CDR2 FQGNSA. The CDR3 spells CASSLQGSPYEQYF. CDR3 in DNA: TGTGCCAGCAGCTTACAGGGTTCTCCCTACGAGCAGTACTTC.

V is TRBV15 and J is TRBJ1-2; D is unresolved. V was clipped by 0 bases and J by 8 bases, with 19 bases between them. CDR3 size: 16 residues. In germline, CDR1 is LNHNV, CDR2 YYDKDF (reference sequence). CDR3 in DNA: TGTGCCACCAGCAGAGATGAATTACGGCGGGGTCGGGGCTACACCTTC. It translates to CATSRDELRRGRGYTF.

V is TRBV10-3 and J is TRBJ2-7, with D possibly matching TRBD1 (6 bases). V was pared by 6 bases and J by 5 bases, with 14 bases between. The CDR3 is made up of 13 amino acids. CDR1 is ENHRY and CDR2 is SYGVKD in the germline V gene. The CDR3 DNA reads TGTGCCATCAGAGGCGACAGGACCGACGAGCAGTACTTC. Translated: CAIRGDRTDEQYF.

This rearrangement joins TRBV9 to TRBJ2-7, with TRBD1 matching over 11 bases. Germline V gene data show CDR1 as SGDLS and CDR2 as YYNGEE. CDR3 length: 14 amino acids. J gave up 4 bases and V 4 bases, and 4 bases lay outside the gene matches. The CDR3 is CASSIGTGGYEQYF. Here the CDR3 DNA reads TGTGCCAGCAGCATCGGGACAGGGGGTTACGAGCAGTACTTC.

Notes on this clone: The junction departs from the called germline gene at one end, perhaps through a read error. The CDR3 here is CASSLADTSGVF. CDR3 DNA sequence: TGTGCCAGCAGCTTAGCCGACACTAGCGGTGTTTTT. This rearrangement joins TRBV7-9 to TRBJ2-3, with 8 positions matching TRBD2. From germline, CDR1 is SEHNR and CDR2 FQNEAQ (reference sequence). The CDR3 contains 12 residues. Together with reference TRBV7-9 and TRBJ2-3, the CDR3 gives the full variable domain: DTGVSQNPRHKITKRGQNVTFRCDPISEHNRLYWYRQTLGQGPEFLTYFQNEAQLEKSRLLSDRFSAERPKGSFSTLEIQRTEQGDSAMYLCASSLADTSGVFGPGTRLTVL.

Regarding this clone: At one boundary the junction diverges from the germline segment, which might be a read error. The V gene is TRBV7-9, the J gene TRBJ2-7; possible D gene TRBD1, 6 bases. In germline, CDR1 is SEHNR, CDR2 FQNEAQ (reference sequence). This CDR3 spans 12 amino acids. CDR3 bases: TGTTCCAGCAGTACGGACAGCTACGAGCAGTACTTC. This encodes CSSSTDSYEQYF.

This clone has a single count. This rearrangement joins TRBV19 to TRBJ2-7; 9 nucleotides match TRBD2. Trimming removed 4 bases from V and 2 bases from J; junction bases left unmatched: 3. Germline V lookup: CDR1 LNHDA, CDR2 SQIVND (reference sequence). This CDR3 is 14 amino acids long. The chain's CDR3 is CASSRLAAPYEQYF. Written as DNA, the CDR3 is TGTGCCAGTAGTAGACTAGCGGCACCCTACGAGCAGTACTTC.

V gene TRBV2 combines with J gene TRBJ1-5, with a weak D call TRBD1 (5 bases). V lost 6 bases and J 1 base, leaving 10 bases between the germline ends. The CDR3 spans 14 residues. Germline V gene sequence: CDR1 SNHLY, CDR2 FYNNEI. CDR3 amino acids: CASRKGLSNQPQHF. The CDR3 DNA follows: TGTGCCAGCAGGAAGGGGTTGAGCAATCAGCCCCAGCATTTT.

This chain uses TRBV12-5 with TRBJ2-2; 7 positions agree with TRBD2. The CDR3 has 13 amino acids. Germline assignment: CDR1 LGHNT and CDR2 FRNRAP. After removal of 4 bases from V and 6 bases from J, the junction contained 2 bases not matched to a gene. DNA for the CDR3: TGTGCTAGTGGTTGGGGGGGATCCGGGGAGCTGTTTTTT. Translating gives CASGWGGSGELFF. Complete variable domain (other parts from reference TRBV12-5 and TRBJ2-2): DARVTQTPRHKVTEMGQEVTMRCQPILGHNTVFWYRQTMMQGLELLAYFRNRAPLDDSGMPKDRFSAEMPDATLATLKIQPSEPRDSAVYFCASGWGGSGELFFGEGSRLTVL.

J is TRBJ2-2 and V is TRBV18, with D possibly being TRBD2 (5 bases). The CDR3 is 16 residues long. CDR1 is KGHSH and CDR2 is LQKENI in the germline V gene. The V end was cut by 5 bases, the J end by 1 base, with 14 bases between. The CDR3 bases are TGTGCCAGCTCATTAAGCGCCGGGGTGAACACCGGGGAGCTGTTTTTT. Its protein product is CASSLSAGVNTGELFF.

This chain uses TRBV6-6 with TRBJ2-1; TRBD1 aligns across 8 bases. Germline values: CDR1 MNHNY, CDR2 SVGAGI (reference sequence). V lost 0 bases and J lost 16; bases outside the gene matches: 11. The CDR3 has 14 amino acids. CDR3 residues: CASSYSDVSQGGFF. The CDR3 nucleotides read TGTGCCAGCAGTTACTCCGATGTTTCACAGGGGGGTTTCTTC.

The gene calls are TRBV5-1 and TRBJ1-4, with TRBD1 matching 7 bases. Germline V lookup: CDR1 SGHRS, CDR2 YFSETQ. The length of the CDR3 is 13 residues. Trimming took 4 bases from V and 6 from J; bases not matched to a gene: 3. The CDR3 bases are TGCGCCAGCAGCCCTACAGGGGATGAAAAACTGTTTTTT. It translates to CASSPTGDEKLFF. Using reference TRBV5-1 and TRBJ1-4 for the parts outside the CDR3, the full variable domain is KAGVTQTPRYLIKTRGQQVTLSCSPISGHRSVSWYQQTPGQGLQFLFEYFSETQRNKGNFPGRFSGRQFSNSRSEMNVSTLELGDSALYLCASSPTGDEKLFFGSGTQLSVL.